The 21 T cell receptor beta chains in this list originate from one sample, sequenced in a study of T cell changes during pregnancy in multiple sclerosis. Profiling relied on immunoSEQ multiplex PCR, and the TCRdb table lists in-frame clones only, not all of them. The sample holds 35,000 to 45,000 clones, 87% seen once. The source material was CD4+ T cells from peripheral blood mononuclear cells, sampled after pregnancy. Receptors originate from a female donor with multiple sclerosis, enrolled in a pregnancy study.

This clone was seen a few times. The chain carries TRBV5-1 and TRBJ2-4, with D possibly matching TRBD1 (5 bases). Trimming took 7 bases from V and 6 from J, leaving 17 bases between them. The CDR3 sequence is 14 residues long. Germline CDR1 is SGHRS and CDR2 is YFSETQ. The CDR3 nucleotides are TGCGCCAGCTCCGAGCAGGGCGGTTCAAACATTCAGTACTTC. It encodes CASSEQGGSNIQYF. The full variable domain, in which reference TRBV5-1 and TRBJ2-4 provide the parts outside the CDR3, is KAGVTQTPRYLIKTRGQQVTLSCSPISGHRSVSWYQQTPGQGLQFLFEYFSETQRNKGNFPGRFSGRQFSNSRSEMNVSTLELGDSALYLCASSEQGGSNIQYFGAGTRLSVL.

V and J are TRBV4-3 and TRBJ1-5; 7 bases map to TRBD1. Losses at the gene ends were 5 bases for V and 6 bases for J; bases not matched to a gene: 7. Looked up from germline, CDR1 is LGHNA and CDR2 is YSLEER. This CDR3 has 14 residues. This CDR3 reads CASSVRQGGQPQHF. CDR3 bases: TGCGCCAGCAGCGTTCGACAGGGAGGTCAGCCCCAGCATTTT.

This clone appeared a few times. The chain links TRBV2 to TRBJ1-5; D is perhaps TRBD1 (5 bases). The V gene lost 7 bases and the J gene lost 3 bases, with 19 bases spanning the gap. The CDR3 totals 16 residues. Germline V gene data show CDR1 as SNHLY and CDR2 as FYNNEI. CDR3 loop: CASTERGRVYNQPQHF. The CDR3, as DNA: TGTGCCAGCACCGAAAGGGGAAGGGTCTACAATCAGCCCCAGCATTTT.

This chain joins TRBV29-1 and TRBJ1-4; D gene uncertain. CDR1 is SQVTM, CDR2 ANQGSEA, per germline. V lost 5 bases to trimming and J lost 8 bases, with 9 bases between them. The CDR3 totals 11 residues. CDR3 nucleotides: TGCAGCGTTCCAGGAAACGAAAAACTGTTTTTT. As protein: CSVPGNEKLFF.

The chain uses TRBV7-2 and TRBJ2-7, with TRBD2 matching 7 bases. The CDR3 extends over 15 amino acids. Germline lookup yields CDR1 SGHTA and CDR2 FQGNSA. Losses at the gene ends were 1 base for V and 6 bases for J; bases not matched to a gene: 9. CDR3 loop: CASSLGGWEGSEQYF. The CDR3 DNA sequence: TGTGCCAGCAGCTTAGGCGGGTGGGAGGGGAGCGAGCAGTACTTC.

V and J are TRBV6-1 and TRBJ1-5; D is unclear. The V gene lost 0 bases and the J gene lost 3 bases, with 6 bases spanning the gap. This CDR3 has 14 amino acids. Germline assignment: CDR1 MNHNS and CDR2 SASEGT. Here the CDR3 reads CASSEAGHNQPQHF. DNA of the CDR3: TGTGCCAGCAGTGAAGCTGGGCACAATCAGCCCCAGCATTTT.

The CDR3 sequence is CSVEGGLGKTEAFF. The CDR3, as DNA: TGCAGCGTTGAAGGGGGGCTCGGCAAAACTGAAGCTTTCTTT. The V gene is TRBV29-1, the J gene TRBJ1-1; perhaps TRBD1 as D (6 bases). The CDR3 sequence is 14 residues long. Germline CDR1 and CDR2: SQVTM and ANQGSEA. The V end lost 1 base, the J end lost 5 bases, and 14 bases lay between the germline ends.

The chain joins TRBV5-6 to TRBJ2-7; perhaps TRBD1 as D (7 bases). Per the germline V gene, CDR1 is SGHDT and CDR2 is YYEEEE. This CDR3 comprises 15 residues. V lost 1 base to trimming and J lost 7 bases, with 18 bases between them. This chain's CDR3 is CASSLFWQGGREQYF. The CDR3 nucleotides read TGTGCCAGCAGCTTGTTTTGGCAGGGGGGAAGGGAGCAGTACTTC.

This chain uses TRBV9 with TRBJ1-6; D unresolved. Trimming shortened V by 3 bases and J by 3 bases, and 7 bases separated the two germline ends. The germline CDR1 and CDR2 sequences are SGDLS and YYNGEE. The CDR3 is 14 amino acids. This CDR3 is CASSGGLYNSPLHF. The CDR3 DNA reads TGTGCCAGCAGCGGCGGGCTCTATAATTCACCCCTCCACTTT.

The CDR3 loop reads CASSEKRLAGGHEQYF. CDR3 sequence (DNA): TGTGCCAGCAGTGAAAAGCGACTAGCGGGGGGTCACGAGCAGTACTTC. This chain connects TRBV2 to TRBJ2-7; TRBD2 matches at 13 bases. V lost 2 bases, J lost 5 bases, and 6 bases stayed unmatched. The CDR3 spans 16 residues. The germline V gene has CDR1 SNHLY and CDR2 FYNNEI.

This rearrangement joins TRBV27 to TRBJ1-5; D gene ambiguous. There are 13 residues in the CDR3. CDR1 and CDR2 from the germline V gene are MNHEY and SMNVEV (reference sequence). Trimming shortened V by 0 bases and J by 8 bases, and 8 bases separated the two germline ends. The CDR3 loop is CASSLSRIEPQHF. As DNA, the CDR3 is TGTGCCAGCAGTTTATCCAGGATTGAGCCCCAGCATTTT.

The genes are TRBV4-2 and TRBJ2-1, with 9 bases that match TRBD1. In germline, CDR1 is LGHNA, CDR2 YNFKEQ. The CDR3 loop spans 15 amino acids. The V and J ends lost 1 base and 8 bases, in that order; junction bases with no gene match: 6. The DNA for the CDR3 is TGTGCCAGCAGCCAAGTGGGGGACAGGGCTCATGAGCAGTTCTTC. Translating it yields CASSQVGDRAHEQFF.

This clone was seen a single time. This chain uses TRBV5-1 with TRBJ1-5; 9 bases align to TRBD1. This CDR3 is built from 13 residues. V dropped 4 bases and J dropped 8; count of bases not matched to a gene: 4. Looked up from germline, CDR1 is SGHRS and CDR2 is YFSETQ. The CDR3 here is CASSGTGLEPQHF. In DNA form, the CDR3 reads TGCGCCAGCAGCGGGACAGGGTTGGAGCCCCAGCATTTT.

CDR3 region: CASSDRVSVTDTQYF. As DNA, the CDR3 is TGCGCCAGCAGTGACAGGGTGTCAGTAACAGATACGCAGTATTTT. V gene TRBV10-1 combines with J gene TRBJ2-3; perhaps TRBD1 as D (5 bases). The CDR3 spans 15 residues. Trimming left V 3 bases short and J 3 bases short, with 13 bases between. CDR1 is WNHNN, CDR2 SYGVQD, per germline (reference sequence).

The rearrangement links TRBV19 to TRBJ2-1; D possibly corresponds to TRBD2 (5 bases). Germline-derived CDR1 and CDR2 are LNHDA and SQIVND (reference sequence). This CDR3 is built from 14 residues. Trimming pared 2 bases from V and 0 bases from J, leaving 5 bases between. The CDR3 DNA is TGTGCCAGTAGTATACTAGCCTCCTACAATGAGCAGTTCTTC. Its protein is CASSILASYNEQFF.

V and J are TRBV6-1 and TRBJ1-1, with 7 bases fitting TRBD1. CDR3 size: 12 residues. The V gene's germline CDR1 is MNHNS and CDR2 SASEGT. V gave up 10 bases and J gave up 8 bases; unmatched junction bases: 10. CDR3 in amino acids: CATSQGLGEAFF. CDR3 bases: TGTGCCACCTCACAGGGGCTGGGGGAAGCTTTCTTT.

This clone was counted once. In DNA form, the CDR3 reads TGTGCCAGTAGTATCGAATGGACAGGGCTAGCCCAAGAGACCCAGTACTTC. Translating gives CASSIEWTGLAQETQYF. This sequence joins TRBV19 and TRBJ2-5; TRBD1 agrees at 8 bases. V lost 3 bases, J lost 1 base, and 10 bases stayed unmatched. The CDR3 runs to 17 residues. Germline V CDR1 and CDR2: LNHDA, SQIVND (reference sequence). The full variable domain, its missing parts supplied by reference TRBV19 and TRBJ2-5, is DGGITQSPKYLFRKEGQNVTLSCEQNLNHDAMYWYRQDPGQGLRLIYYSQIVNDFQKGDIAEGYSVSREKKESFPLTVTSAQKNPTAFYLCASSIEWTGLAQETQYFGPGTRLLVL.

In its sample, this clone was seen a few times. The CDR3 DNA sequence: TGCGCCAGCAGCTTGTCTACCTTGACAGGCGGAAACACCATATATTTT. Its protein is CASSLSTLTGGNTIYF. This chain joins TRBV5-1 and TRBJ1-3; weak D call: TRBD1 (6 bases). Trimming cost V 1 base and J 4 bases, with 15 bases left between them. The germline V gene encodes CDR1 SGHRS and CDR2 YFSETQ. This CDR3 is built from 16 residues.

The V call is TRBV5-4, the J call TRBJ2-3; D is perhaps TRBD2 (6 bases). This CDR3 comprises 17 residues. V was shortened by 1 base and J by 5 bases, with 20 bases between the two germline ends. Germline V gives CDR1 SGHNT, CDR2 YYREEE (reference sequence). CDR3 nucleotide sequence: TGTGCCAGCAGCTTGAATTTAGGGGCCGACGGGGGAGATACGCAGTATTTT. It yields the protein CASSLNLGADGGDTQYF.

The rearrangement links TRBV6-4 to TRBJ2-3; 11 bases fit TRBD2. The length of the CDR3 is 13 residues. J lost 7 bases, V lost 6 bases, and 3 bases had no gene match. Looked up from germline, CDR1 is MRHNA and CDR2 is SNTAGT. This CDR3 reads CASRPSGGNTQYF. The CDR3 nucleotides read TGTGCCAGCAGACCTAGCGGGGGGAATACGCAGTATTTT.

The gene calls are TRBV7-2 and TRBJ2-7; 8 bases align to TRBD2. The V and J ends lost 1 base and 4 bases, in that order; junction bases with no gene match: 6. This CDR3 has 15 amino acids. The germline CDR1 and CDR2 sequences are SGHTA and FQGNSA. The CDR3 nucleotides read TGTGCCAGCAGCTTAGGTGCCAGCGGGGGTTACGAGCAGTACTTC. It yields the protein CASSLGASGGYEQYF.